Included here is one TCR beta chain sequence, with context. The antigen is unknown. This specimen belongs to a study of OX40 agonist ivuxolimab in advanced cancers. General study points: Relative to CD4+ cells, CD8+ T cells on average had more expanded clones. Some of the lowest clonal expansion was seen in partial responders at 0.1-3.0 mg/kg.

V lost 5 bases, J lost 0 bases, and 5 bases stayed unmatched. There are 15 residues in the CDR3. Germline CDR1 reads SGHAT; CDR2 reads FQNNGV. Sequencing was performed with immunoSEQ multiplex PCR; in TCRdb, only in-frame clones are kept and a portion is missing. Among tens of thousands of clones listed, 80% were seen once. The sequencing used CD4+ or CD8+ T cells sorted from blood, collected in a trial of the OX40 agonist ivuxolimab. The rearrangement uses TRBV11-2 and TRBJ2-5; TRBD2 aligns across 8 bases. This sequence originates from an adult with an advanced solid tumor such as melanoma, head and neck, liver or kidney cancer. The CDR3 DNA follows: TGTGCCAGCAGCGCCCTACTAGCGGACCAAGAGACCCAGTACTTC. The encoded protein is CASSALLADQETQYF.